This passage covers 20 T cell receptor beta chains from one sample sequenced in a study of beta chain features in type 1 diabetes. Whole-study findings and limits: TCRB CDR3 length was moderately but significantly reduced in all four CD4+ subsets of Type 1 diabetes patients.

Since all of the isolated RNA was reverse transcribed, expressed TCRB transcripts were what got sequenced. Method: immunoSEQ multiplex PCR; TCRdb's copy keeps in-frame clones and lacks some. The sample includes about 710,000 clones, more than 13% of them seen just once. For these TCRs, the target antigens are not known. Sample: naive CD4+ T cells from blood. Receptors originate from a man aged 18 to 29 with type 1 diabetes.

This clone was detected only a few times. The chain couples TRBV5-4 to TRBJ2-5; tentative D call: TRBD2 (6 bases). The germline V gene has CDR1 SGHNT and CDR2 YYREEE (reference sequence). This CDR3 spans 15 amino acids. V was pared by 2 bases and J by 4 bases, with 15 bases between. The CDR3 nucleotides are TGTGCCAGCAGCTTAGGAGCGGAGGGAGGAGAGACCCAGTACTTC. Its translation is CASSLGAEGGETQYF.

This clone has just a few counts. The CDR3 DNA is TGTGCCAGCAGGTCGGGGGACAGAGAAGCTTTCTTT. Its translation is CASRSGDREAFF. This sequence joins TRBV25-1 and TRBJ1-1, with 7 nucleotides matching TRBD1. The CDR3 totals 12 residues. The J segment lost 8 bases and the V segment lost 6 bases, leaving 6 bases of the junction unmatched. Germline CDR1 is MGHDK and CDR2 is SYGVNS.

With regard to this clone: The same CDR3 is also encoded by other DNA sequences in this sample. The chain links TRBV5-1 to TRBJ1-5; D remains unclear. This CDR3 spans 14 amino acids. Looked up from germline, CDR1 is SGHRS and CDR2 is YFSETQ. Trimming left V 0 bases short and J 1 base short, with 5 bases between. CDR3 nucleotide sequence: TGCGCCAGCAGCTTGGGTGGAAGCAATCAGCCCCAGCATTTT. Translation: CASSLGGSNQPQHF.

The chain combines TRBV18 with TRBJ2-1; D possibly corresponds to TRBD2 (6 bases). This CDR3 spans 16 amino acids. CDR1 KGHSH and CDR2 LQKENI come from the germline V gene. The V gene lost 3 bases and the J gene lost 8 bases, with 20 bases spanning the gap. CDR3 DNA: TGTGCCAGCTCACCTTTGGCTAGCGATCGCATGGATGAGCAGTTCTTC. It translates to CASSPLASDRMDEQFF.

This clone occurred a few times. V and J are TRBV19 and TRBJ2-1, with D possibly being TRBD2 (6 bases). Germline assignment: CDR1 LNHDA and CDR2 SQIVND (reference sequence). The CDR3 spans 15 residues. The germline V and J ends were trimmed by 0 bases and 8 bases, with 14 bases remaining between them. CDR3 nucleotides: TGTGCCAGTAGTATAGATCCGGGGGATCGGCATGAGCAGTTCTTC. Encoded protein: CASSIDPGDRHEQFF.

This clone was detected once. The CDR3 DNA reads as TGTGCCAGCAGCGTAGTAAGTCAGGGAAGCACCGGGGAGCTGTTTTTT. Translation gives CASSVVSQGSTGELFF. This chain connects TRBV9 to TRBJ2-2, with D maybe TRBD1 (5 bases). The CDR3 is made up of 16 amino acids. The V gene's germline CDR1 is SGDLS and CDR2 YYNGEE. V lost 0 bases and J 4 bases, leaving 13 bases between the germline ends.

The V gene is TRBV19, the J gene TRBJ1-6, with D possibly being TRBD1 (6 bases). The germline V and J ends were trimmed by 3 bases and 4 bases, with 10 bases remaining between them. The CDR3 consists of 15 residues. Germline V gene sequence: CDR1 LNHDA, CDR2 SQIVND (reference sequence). The CDR3 DNA reads TGTGCCAGTAGTATCAGTCAGGGGTATAATTCACCCCTCCACTTT. Its translation is CASSISQGYNSPLHF.

The chain carries TRBV5-1 and TRBJ2-3, with D possibly TRBD1 on 6 matching bases. Germline lookup yields CDR1 SGHRS and CDR2 YFSETQ. V was pared by 0 bases and J by 7 bases, with 15 bases between. The CDR3 is 15 amino acids. In DNA, the CDR3 is TGCGCCAGCAGCTTGGACAGGGTATCCAAGAATACGCAGTATTTT. This encodes CASSLDRVSKNTQYF.

The gene calls are TRBV18 and TRBJ2-5; D is uncertain. Germline V CDR1 and CDR2: KGHSH, LQKENI. CDR3 length equals 14 residues. Trimming took off 6 bases at V and 4 bases at J, with 15 bases between the two ends. In nucleotides, the CDR3 is TGTGCCAGCTCCTTAGCAGGTAGCCCAGAGACCCAGTACTTC. Amino acid sequence: CASSLAGSPETQYF.

The chain recombines TRBV7-9 with TRBJ2-7; no clear D. Per the germline V gene, CDR1 is SEHNR and CDR2 is FQNEAQ (reference sequence). V was shortened by 5 bases and J by 2 bases, with 4 bases between the two germline ends. The CDR3 length is 11 residues. CDR3 DNA: TGTGCCAGCAGCCACACCTACGAGCAGTACTTC. It yields the protein CASSHTYEQYF.

This clone was observed a few times. CDR3 sequence reads: CASSYWGMNTEAFF. CDR3 DNA: TGTGCCAGCAGTTATTGGGGGATGAACACTGAAGCTTTCTTT. The V call is TRBV6-5, the J call TRBJ1-1, with a tentative D call TRBD1 (5 bases). V was shortened by 3 bases and J by 0 bases, with 8 bases between the two germline ends. The CDR3 covers 14 residues. Germline V gene lookup returns CDR1 MNHEY and CDR2 SVGAGI.

This clone was seen a handful of times. The V call is TRBV6-5, the J call TRBJ2-7; D is unclear. Germline CDR1 reads MNHEY; CDR2 reads SVGAGI. V was cut by 10 bases and J by 6 bases, with 22 bases left in between. The CDR3 is made up of 14 amino acids. CDR3 sequence reads: CATRRRPESGEQYF. In DNA form, the CDR3 reads TGTGCCACCCGGCGACGGCCGGAATCCGGCGAGCAGTACTTC.

This clone came up a few times. The chain joins TRBV4-2 to TRBJ2-2, with TRBD2 identical over 15 bases. The ends lost 6 bases at V and 3 bases at J; junction bases unmatched: 5. Germline CDR1 LGHNA, CDR2 YNFKEQ. CDR3 length equals 17 residues. CDR3 amino acids: CASRMGLAGGYTGELFF. In DNA, the CDR3 is TGTGCCAGCAGGATGGGACTAGCGGGGGGTTACACCGGGGAGCTGTTTTTT.

This clone appeared a few times. The chain uses TRBV4-2 and TRBJ2-2; 7 nucleotides line up with TRBD2. The CDR3 consists of 17 residues. Germline CDR1 LGHNA, CDR2 YNFKEQ. The V segment lost 0 bases and the J segment 1 base; nucleotides outside the gene matches: 5. Written as DNA, the CDR3 is TGTGCCAGCAGCCAAGATGGAGCGGGGCTGAACACCGGGGAGCTGTTTTTT. It codes for CASSQDGAGLNTGELFF.

This clone was detected a few times. V usage is TRBV23-1 and J usage is TRBJ2-2; 10 bases are shared with TRBD2. TRBV23-1 is an ORF, with its function uncertain. The CDR3 length is 16 residues. V was pared by 7 bases and J by 8 bases, with 13 bases of the junction left unmatched. CDR3: CASTTLAGERCGELFF. DNA for the CDR3: TGCGCCAGCACCACGCTAGCGGGAGAGCGATGTGGGGAGCTGTTTTTT.

This clone was observed a handful of times. The CDR3 is CAWGTELYEQYF. The DNA for the CDR3 is TGTGCCTGGGGTACCGAGCTGTACGAGCAGTACTTC. V gene TRBV30 combines with J gene TRBJ2-7, with D uncertain. Germline V gene lookup returns CDR1 GTSNPN and CDR2 SVGIG (reference sequence). This CDR3 has 12 amino acids. V was clipped by 5 bases and J by 4 bases, with 12 bases between them.

The V gene is TRBV30, the J gene TRBJ2-5; D is unresolved. The CDR3 extends over 15 amino acids. The ends were cut back, 4 bases at V and 2 bases at J, with 17 bases in the middle. The germline CDR1 and CDR2 sequences are GTSNPN and SVGIG (reference sequence). CDR3 protein: CAWNPTGLLQETQYF. The CDR3 DNA sequence: TGTGCCTGGAATCCGACCGGGCTACTGCAAGAGACCCAGTACTTC.

This clone has more than one count but fewer than ten. One end of the junction is discordant with germline, which a read error may explain. The V call is TRBV13, the J call TRBJ1-4; D gene uncertain. This CDR3 contains 14 residues. The germline gives CDR1 PRHDT, CDR2 FYEKMQ (reference sequence). The CDR3 sequence is CASSLGRPNEKLFF. The CDR3 nucleotides read TGTGCCAGCAGCCTAGGGAGGCCCAATGAAAAACTGTTTTTT.

This clone was detected a few times. The chain joins TRBV30 to TRBJ1-5; TRBD1 matches at 10 bases. The CDR3 runs 15 residues. Germline V CDR1 and CDR2: GTSNPN, SVGIG (reference sequence). Trimming removed 3 bases from V and 2 bases from J; junction bases left unmatched: 4. In nucleotides, the CDR3 is TGTGCCTGGAGCATCGGGACAGGGGGCAATCAGCCCCAGCATTTT. Its protein is CAWSIGTGGNQPQHF.

This sequence joins TRBV29-1 and TRBJ1-1, with D perhaps matching TRBD1 (6 bases). This CDR3 region has 15 residues. Between the trimmed V and J ends, which lost 4 bases and 0 bases, there was a span of 15 bases. Germline CDR1 SQVTM, CDR2 ANQGSEA. CDR3 DNA: TGCAGCGTTGCCCGGACAGTTACTATGAACACTGAAGCTTTCTTT. It translates to CSVARTVTMNTEAFF. Combining the CDR3 with reference TRBV29-1 and TRBJ1-1 gives the whole variable domain SAVISQKPSRDICQRGTSLTIQCQVDSQVTMMFWYRQQPGQSLTLIATANQGSEATYESGFVIDKFPISRPNLTFSTLTVSNMSPEDSSIYLCSVARTVTMNTEAFFGQGTRLTVV.